What follows are 14 T cell receptor beta chains derived from one specimen sequenced in a study of T cells in women clearing cervical HPV infection. Assay: immunoSEQ multiplex PCR; the TCRdb copy retains only in-frame clones and omits some. This sample's clone table lists some 37,000 clones. The specimen was blood buffy coat. All receptors derive from a woman between 18 and 70 years old with a cervical HPV16 infection that either progressed to CIN3+ or cleared (not recorded which).

The sequenced CDR3 bases are TGTGCCAGCTCACCTCAGAGAGGGGGCCAAGAGACG. This encodes CASSPQRGGQET. The full CDR3 protein is CASSPQRGGQETQYF. The chain links TRBV18 to TRBJ2-3, with TRBD1 identical over 7 bases. From the germline J gene comes the end of the CDR3, since the read stops 3 residues before it. Germline V gives CDR1 KGHSH, CDR2 LQKENI. The CDR3 is 15 residues long.

In the case of this clone: The read is 3 residues too short to cover the CDR3 end, so that end is filled in from the germline J gene. The genes are TRBV7-2 and TRBJ2-1; 8 nucleotides line up with TRBD1. The V gene's germline CDR1 is SGHTA and CDR2 FQGNSA. The CDR3 extends over 15 amino acids. The V gene end was trimmed by 6 bases and the J gene end by 0 bases; junction bases not matched to a gene: 4. The DNA read from the CDR3 is TGTGCCAGCAGACATGACAGGGGCTCCTACAATGAG. This encodes CASRHDRGSYNE. Given in full, the CDR3 is CASRHDRGSYNEQFF. Variable domain in full (rest from reference TRBV7-2 and TRBJ2-1): GAGVSQSPSNKVTEKGKDVELRCDPISGHTALYWYRQSLGQGLEFLIYFQGNSAPDKSGLPSDRFSAERTGGSVSTLTIQRTQQEDSAVYLCASRHDRGSYNEQFFGPGTRLTVL.

With regard to this clone: The observed sequence ends 3 residues before the CDR3 terminus, with the missing tail filled in from the germline J gene. The chain combines TRBV6-2 or TRBV6-3 with TRBJ1-2, with D possibly matching TRBD1 (5 bases). The V end was cut by 4 bases, the J end by 2 bases, with 8 bases between. CDR1 and CDR2 from the germline V gene are MNHEY and SVGEGT. This CDR3 has 13 amino acids. Partial CDR3 DNA: TGTGCCAGCAGTTTGACAGAGAACTATGGC. This gives the protein CASSLTENYG. The CDR3 in its entirety is CASSLTENYGYTF.

Concerning this clone itself: The read terminates 3 residues before the CDR3 end, so the remaining end is supplied by the germline J gene. The chain joins TRBV5-1 to TRBJ1-6; maybe TRBD1 (5 bases). V gave up 4 bases and J gave up 0 bases, with 11 bases separating them. Per the germline V gene, CDR1 is SGHRS and CDR2 is YFSETQ. The CDR3 extends over 16 amino acids. Here the CDR3 reads CASSLEGSSYNSPLHF. CDR3 bases read: TGCGCCAGCAGCCTGGAGGGGAGCTCCTATAATTCACCC.

Notes on this clone: The CDR3 is cut off 3 residues early in the read; its end comes from the germline J gene. The chain has TRBV6-4 and TRBJ1-3; D remains unclear. The V and J ends lost 7 bases and 2 bases respectively, with 9 bases between them. CDR1 is MRHNA and CDR2 is SNTAGT in the germline V gene. The CDR3 has 13 amino acids. The sequenced CDR3 bases are TGTGCCAGCAACAGTTTAGCTGGAAACACC. Translated, it gives CASNSLAGNT. The whole CDR3 protein is CASNSLAGNTIYF.

Turning to this clone: The read stops 3 residues short of the end of the CDR3; the missing end is completed from the germline J gene. The chain has TRBV19 and TRBJ2-2, with TRBD2 as a possible D gene (6 bases). The germline V gene encodes CDR1 LNHDA and CDR2 SQIVND (reference sequence). V was shortened by 4 bases and J by 0 bases, with 9 bases between the two germline ends. CDR3 size: 15 residues. This CDR3 reads CASSRRESNTGELFF. The part of the CDR3 DNA that was read is TGTGCCAGTAGTAGGCGGGAATCGAACACCGGGGAG.

Note on this clone: The junction and the germline gene differ at one end; a read error may be behind it. The read ends 3 residues shy of where the CDR3 ends; the end is completed using the germline J gene. This sequence joins TRBV5-5 and TRBJ1-1, with D uncertain. Germline assignment: CDR1 SGHKS and CDR2 YYEKEE (reference sequence). This CDR3 contains 13 residues. CDR3: CASGLAGNTEAFF. The sequenced CDR3 bases are TGTGCCAGCGGCTTGGCGGGGAACACTGAA.

With respect to this clone: The read terminates 3 residues before the CDR3 end, so the remaining end is supplied by the germline J gene. The chain uses TRBV12-5 and TRBJ2-7; D gene uncertain. Per germline, CDR1 LGHNT and CDR2 FRNRAP. The CDR3 totals 10 residues. V was shortened by 8 bases and J by 5 bases, with 7 bases between the two germline ends. The sequenced CDR3 bases are TGTGCTAGTCGAAGGGACGAG. Translation gives CASRRDE. The full-length CDR3 reads as CASRRDEQYF.

Regarding this clone: From the germline J gene comes the end of the CDR3, since the read stops 3 residues before it. This sequence joins TRBV20-1 and TRBJ1-1; possibly TRBD1 for D (6 bases). The germline gives CDR1 DFQATT, CDR2 SNEGSKA (reference sequence). This CDR3 is 11 amino acids long. The sequenced part of the CDR3 DNA is TGCAGTGCTATTAGCGGGGGGCGT. Amino acid sequence: CSAISGGR. The entire CDR3 protein reads CSAISGGRAFF.

The sequenced part of the CDR3 DNA is TGTGCCAGTAGCCGACAGGGGGCGGGCGGGGCCAACGTC. This gives the protein CASSRQGAGGANV. The CDR3 in its entirety is CASSRQGAGGANVLTF. The J gene is TRBJ2-6, the V gene TRBV19, with 10 bases aligning to TRBD1. The CDR3 is cut off 3 residues early in the read; its end comes from the germline J gene. Germline CDR1 LNHDA, CDR2 SQIVND (reference sequence). V was pared by 6 bases and J by 4 bases, with 6 bases of the junction left unmatched. The CDR3 contains 16 residues.

Comments on this clone: The read is 3 residues too short to cover the CDR3 end, so that end is filled in from the germline J gene. The chain employs TRBV7-2 and TRBJ2-3; 8 bases fit TRBD2. CDR3 length: 15 residues. The V and J ends lost 5 bases and 3 bases, in that order; junction bases with no gene match: 7. The germline gives CDR1 SGHTA, CDR2 FQGNSA. The CDR3 DNA, read in part, is TGTGCCAGCAGCGGTAGCGGGGCCTCTACAGATACG. Amino acid sequence: CASSGSGASTDT. The complete CDR3 sequence is CASSGSGASTDTQYF. Drawing the rest from reference TRBV7-2 and TRBJ2-3, the complete variable domain is GAGVSQSPSNKVTEKGKDVELRCDPISGHTALYWYRQSLGQGLEFLIYFQGNSAPDKSGLPSDRFSAERTGGSVSTLTIQRTQQEDSAVYLCASSGSGASTDTQYFGPGTRLTVL.

On this clone: The DNA ends 3 residues before the CDR3 does, and the rest of the CDR3 is filled in from the germline J gene. The chain has TRBV7-6 and TRBJ2-6; D possibly corresponds to TRBD2 (6 bases). V was cut by 1 base and J by 0 bases, with 13 bases left in between. The CDR3 consists of 18 residues. The germline gives CDR1 SGHVS, CDR2 FNYEAQ. The CDR3 reads CASSLVRDFYSGANVLTF. The part of the CDR3 DNA that was read is TGTGCCAGCAGCTTAGTCCGGGACTTCTACTCTGGGGCCAACGTC. The full variable domain, completed using reference TRBV7-6 and TRBJ2-6, is GAGVSQSPRYKVTKRGQDVALRCDPISGHVSLYWYRQALGQGPEFLTYFNYEAQQDKSGLPNDRFSAERPEGSISTLTIQRTEQRDSAMYRCASSLVRDFYSGANVLTFGAGSRLTVL.

The chain's CDR3 is CASSLGQGYGYTF. The sequenced part of the CDR3 DNA is TGTGCCAGCAGCTTGGGACAGGGCTATGGC. V gene TRBV11-2 combines with J gene TRBJ1-2; 9 nucleotides align to TRBD1. The read ends 3 residues shy of where the CDR3 ends; the end is completed using the germline J gene. The CDR3 is 13 residues long. Per germline, CDR1 SGHAT and CDR2 FQNNGV. The junction had 0 bases not matched to a gene; V was cut back by 3 bases and J by 4 bases.

Comment on this clone: The read is 3 residues too short to cover the CDR3 end, so that end is filled in from the germline J gene. At the DNA level, this CDR3 is encoded by other sequences in the same sample as well. The chain uses TRBV18 and TRBJ1-2, with 10 bases that match TRBD1. The germline V gene has CDR1 KGHSH and CDR2 LQKENI. The CDR3 spans 14 residues. The DNA read from the CDR3 is TGTGCCAGCTCACCCGGGACAGGGGCCCGCGAC. It translates to CASSPGTGARD. The whole CDR3 protein is CASSPGTGARDYTF. Drawing the rest from reference TRBV18 and TRBJ1-2, the complete variable domain is NAGVMQNPRHLVRRRGQEARLRCSPMKGHSHVYWYRQLPEEGLKFMVYLQKENIIDESGMPKERFSAEFPKEGPSILRIQQVVRGDSAAYFCASSPGTGARDYTFGSGTRLTVV.